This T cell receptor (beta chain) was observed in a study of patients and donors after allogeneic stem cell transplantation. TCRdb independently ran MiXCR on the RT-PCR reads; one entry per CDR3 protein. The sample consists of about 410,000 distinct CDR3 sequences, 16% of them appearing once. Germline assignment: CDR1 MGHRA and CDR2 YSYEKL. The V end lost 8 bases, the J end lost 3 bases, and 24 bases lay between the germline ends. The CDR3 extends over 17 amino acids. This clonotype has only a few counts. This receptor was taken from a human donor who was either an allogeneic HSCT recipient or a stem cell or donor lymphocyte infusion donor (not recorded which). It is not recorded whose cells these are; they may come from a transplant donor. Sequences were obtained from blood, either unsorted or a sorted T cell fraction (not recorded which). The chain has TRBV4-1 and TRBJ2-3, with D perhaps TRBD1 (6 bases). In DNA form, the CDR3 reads TGCGCCAGCCAGAAACTTACCCGCAGGGGTTTTACAGATACGCAGTATTTT. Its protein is CASQKLTRRGFTDTQYF.